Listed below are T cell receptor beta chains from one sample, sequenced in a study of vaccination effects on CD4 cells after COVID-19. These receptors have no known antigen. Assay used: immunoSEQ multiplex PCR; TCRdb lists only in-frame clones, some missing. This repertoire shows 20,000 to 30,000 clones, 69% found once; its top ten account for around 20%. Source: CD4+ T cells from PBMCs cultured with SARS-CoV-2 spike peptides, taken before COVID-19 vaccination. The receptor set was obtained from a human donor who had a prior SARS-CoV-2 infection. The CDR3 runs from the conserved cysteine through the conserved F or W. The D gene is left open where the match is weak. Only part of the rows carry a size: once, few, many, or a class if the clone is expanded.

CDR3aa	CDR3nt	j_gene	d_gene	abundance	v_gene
CASSISKGEKLFF	TGTGCCAGTAGTATTTCTAAGGGTGAAAAACTGTTTTTT	TRBJ1-4	NA	once	TRBV19
CASSLIPSGYATDTQYF	TGTGCCAGCAGCTTAATTCCTAGCGGCTACGCCACAGATACGCAGTATTTT	TRBJ2-3	TRBD2	NA	TRBV7-3
CASSQASGAYEQYF	TGTGCCAGCAGCCAGGCTAGCGGGGCCTACGAGCAGTACTTC	TRBJ2-7	TRBD2	NA	TRBV3-1/TRBV3-2
CASSFSGDTQYF	TGTGCCAGCAGCTTCTCGGGGGATACGCAGTATTTT	TRBJ2-3	NA	NA	TRBV11-2
CASSPHPGVYSGNTIYF	TGCGCCAGCAGCCCACACCCAGGGGTTTACTCTGGAAACACCATATATTTT	TRBJ1-3	NA	NA	TRBV4-3
CASSMVGVTEAFF	TGTGCCAGTAGTATGGTGGGGGTCACTGAAGCTTTCTTT	TRBJ1-1	NA	NA	TRBV19
CASSLKWDSRAFF	TGTGCCAGCAGTTTAAAATGGGACAGTCGGGCTTTCTTT	TRBJ1-1	TRBD1	few	TRBV12-3/TRBV12-4
CAIGTLAGDEQYF	TGTGCCATCGGGACGTTAGCGGGAGACGAGCAGTACTTC	TRBJ2-7	TRBD2	NA	TRBV10-3
CASSPLNTGELFF	TGTGCCAGCAGTCCGTTGAACACCGGGGAGCTGTTTTTT	TRBJ2-2	NA	few	TRBV12-3/TRBV12-4
CASSSGLAGANVLTF	TGTGCCAGCAGCTCTGGACTAGCCGGGGCCAACGTCCTGACTTTC	TRBJ2-6	TRBD2	NA	TRBV9
CASSPRGFEETQYF	TGCGCCAGCAGCCCGCGCGGTTTTGAAGAGACCCAGTACTTC	TRBJ2-5	NA	once	TRBV4-1
CASNRVKGTDTQYF	TGTGCCAGCAACAGGGTGAAGGGCACAGATACGCAGTATTTT	TRBJ2-3	NA	NA	TRBV2
CASSSRDAVPTQYF	TGTGCCAGCAGCTCCAGGGACGCCGTGCCTACGCAGTATTTT	TRBJ2-3	NA	few	TRBV3-1/TRBV3-2
CASSQEGMYFSGAFF	TGTGCCAGCAGCCAAGAGGGGATGTATTTTTCTGGAGCTTTCTTT	TRBJ1-1	NA	few	TRBV3-1/TRBV3-2
CASSADVADTQYF	TGCGCCAGCAGCGCGGACGTCGCAGATACGCAGTATTTT	TRBJ2-3	NA	NA	TRBV5-1
CASSSAGVGEQYF	TGTGCCAGCAGTTCAGCGGGGGTAGGCGAGCAGTACTTC	TRBJ2-7	TRBD2	many	TRBV6-5
CASSRRAALGANEKLFF	TGTGCCAGTAGTAGGAGGGCTGCCTTGGGGGCTAATGAAAAACTGTTTTTT	TRBJ1-4	NA	few	TRBV19